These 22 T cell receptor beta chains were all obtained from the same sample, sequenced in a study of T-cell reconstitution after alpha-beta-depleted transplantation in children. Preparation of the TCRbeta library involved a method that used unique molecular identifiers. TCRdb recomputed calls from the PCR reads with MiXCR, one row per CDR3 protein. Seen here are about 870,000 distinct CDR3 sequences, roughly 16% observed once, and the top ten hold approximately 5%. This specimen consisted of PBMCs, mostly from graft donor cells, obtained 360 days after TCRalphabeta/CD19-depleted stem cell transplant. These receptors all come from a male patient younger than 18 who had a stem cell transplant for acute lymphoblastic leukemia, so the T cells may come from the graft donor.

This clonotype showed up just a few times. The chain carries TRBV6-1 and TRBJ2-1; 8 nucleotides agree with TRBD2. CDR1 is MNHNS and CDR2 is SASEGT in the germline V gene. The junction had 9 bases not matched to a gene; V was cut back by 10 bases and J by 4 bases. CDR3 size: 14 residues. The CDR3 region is CATPRSGNYNEQFF. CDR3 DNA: TGTGCCACGCCGCGTAGCGGGAATTACAATGAGCAGTTCTTC.

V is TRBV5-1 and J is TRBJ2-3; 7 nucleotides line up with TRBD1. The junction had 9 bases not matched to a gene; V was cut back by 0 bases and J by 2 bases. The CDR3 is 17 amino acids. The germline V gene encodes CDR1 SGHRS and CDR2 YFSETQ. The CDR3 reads CASSLGPTGFNTDTQYF. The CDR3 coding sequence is TGCGCCAGCAGCTTGGGCCCGACAGGGTTCAACACAGATACGCAGTATTTT.

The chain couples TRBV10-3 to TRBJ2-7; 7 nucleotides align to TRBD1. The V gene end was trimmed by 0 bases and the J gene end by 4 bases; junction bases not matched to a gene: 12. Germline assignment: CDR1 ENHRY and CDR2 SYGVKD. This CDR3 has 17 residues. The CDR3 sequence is CAISESFKGGRFYEQYF. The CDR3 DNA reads TGTGCCATCAGTGAGTCCTTTAAAGGGGGCAGATTTTACGAGCAGTACTTC.

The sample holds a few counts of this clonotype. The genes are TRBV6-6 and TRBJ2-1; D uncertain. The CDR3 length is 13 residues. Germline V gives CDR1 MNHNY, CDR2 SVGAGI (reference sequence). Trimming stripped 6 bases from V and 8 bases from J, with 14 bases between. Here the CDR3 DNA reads TGTGCCAGCAGCTCCTCCTCTTGGGATGAGCAGTTCTTC. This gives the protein CASSSSSWDEQFF.

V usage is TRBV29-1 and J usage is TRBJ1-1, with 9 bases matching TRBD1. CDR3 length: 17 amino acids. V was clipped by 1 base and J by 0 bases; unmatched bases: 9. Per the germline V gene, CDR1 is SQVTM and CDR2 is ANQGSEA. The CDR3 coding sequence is TGCAGCGTTGAAGGTTTACAGGGGGCTGGGTTGAACACTGAAGCTTTCTTT. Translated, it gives CSVEGLQGAGLNTEAFF.

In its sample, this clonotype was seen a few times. The CDR3 bases are TGTGCCAGCCTCCCTCGGGGGAGCTCCTACAATGAGCAGTTCTTC. This sequence encodes CASLPRGSSYNEQFF. The V call is TRBV2, the J call TRBJ2-1; the D gene is possibly TRBD2 (6 bases). Germline lookup yields CDR1 SNHLY and CDR2 FYNNEI. V gave up 8 bases and J gave up 0 bases, with 14 bases separating them. The CDR3 runs 15 residues.

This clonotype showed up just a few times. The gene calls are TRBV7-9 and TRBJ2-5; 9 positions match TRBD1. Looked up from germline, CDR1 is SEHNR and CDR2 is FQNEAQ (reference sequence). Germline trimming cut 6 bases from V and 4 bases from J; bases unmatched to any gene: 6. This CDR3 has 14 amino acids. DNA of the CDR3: TGTGCCAGCAGACCTACAGGGGGCCTAGAGACCCAGTACTTC. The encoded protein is CASRPTGGLETQYF. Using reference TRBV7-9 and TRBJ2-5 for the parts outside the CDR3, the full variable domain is DTGVSQNPRHKITKRGQNVTFRCDPISEHNRLYWYRQTLGQGPEFLTYFQNEAQLEKSRLLSDRFSAERPKGSFSTLEIQRTEQGDSAMYLCASRPTGGLETQYFGPGTRLLVL.

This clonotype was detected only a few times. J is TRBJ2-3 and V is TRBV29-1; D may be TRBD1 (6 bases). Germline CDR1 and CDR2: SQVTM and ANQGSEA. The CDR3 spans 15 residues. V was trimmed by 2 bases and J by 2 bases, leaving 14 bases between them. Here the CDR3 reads CSVEPYRAATDTQYF. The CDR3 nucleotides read TGCAGCGTTGAACCTTACAGGGCAGCCACAGATACGCAGTATTTT.

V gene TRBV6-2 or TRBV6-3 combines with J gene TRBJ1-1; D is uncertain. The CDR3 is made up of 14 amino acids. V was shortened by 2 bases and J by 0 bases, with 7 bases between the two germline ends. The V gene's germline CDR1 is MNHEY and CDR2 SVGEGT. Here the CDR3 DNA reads TGTGCCAGCAGTTACGCCACCATGAACACTGAAGCTTTCTTT. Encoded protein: CASSYATMNTEAFF.

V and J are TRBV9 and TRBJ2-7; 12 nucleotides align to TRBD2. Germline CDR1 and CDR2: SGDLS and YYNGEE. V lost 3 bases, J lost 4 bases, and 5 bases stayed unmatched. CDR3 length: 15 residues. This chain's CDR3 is CASSASGTSGYEQYF. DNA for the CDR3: TGTGCCAGCAGCGCCTCCGGGACTAGCGGGTACGAGCAGTACTTC.

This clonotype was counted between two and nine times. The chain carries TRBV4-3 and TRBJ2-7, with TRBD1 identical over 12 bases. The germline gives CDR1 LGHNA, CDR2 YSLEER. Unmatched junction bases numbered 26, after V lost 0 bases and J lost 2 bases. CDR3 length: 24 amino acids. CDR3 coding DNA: TGCGCCAGCAGCCAAGATCCAAGGTTCTGGGGACAGGGGGCCGAAAGAATACGCGCCTACGAGCAGTACTTC. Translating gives CASSQDPRFWGQGAERIRAYEQYF.

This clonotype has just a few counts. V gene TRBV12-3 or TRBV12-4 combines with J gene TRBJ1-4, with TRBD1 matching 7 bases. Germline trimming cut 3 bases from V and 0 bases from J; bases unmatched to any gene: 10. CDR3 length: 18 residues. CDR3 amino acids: CASSFGRGLSPTNEKLFF. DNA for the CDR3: TGTGCCAGCAGTTTCGGTAGGGGGCTTAGCCCAACTAATGAAAAACTGTTTTTT.

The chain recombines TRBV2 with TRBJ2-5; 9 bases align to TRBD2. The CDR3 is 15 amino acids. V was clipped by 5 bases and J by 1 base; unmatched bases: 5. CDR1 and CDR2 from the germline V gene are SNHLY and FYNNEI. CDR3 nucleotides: TGTGCCAGCAGTTCCCTAGCGGGAAGCCAAGAGACCCAGTACTTC. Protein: CASSSLAGSQETQYF.

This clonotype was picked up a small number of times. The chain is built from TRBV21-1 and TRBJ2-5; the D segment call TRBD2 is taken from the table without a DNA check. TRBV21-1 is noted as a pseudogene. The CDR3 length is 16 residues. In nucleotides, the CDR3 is TGTGCCAGCAGCACTGGACGGGTAATTAGCGGGAAGACCCAGTACTTC. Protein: CASSTGRVISGKTQYF.

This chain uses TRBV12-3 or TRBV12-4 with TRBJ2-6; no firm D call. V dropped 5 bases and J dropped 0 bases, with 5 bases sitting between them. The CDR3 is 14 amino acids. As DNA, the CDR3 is TGTGCCAGCAGTGCCACCTCTGGGGCCAACGTCCTGACTTTC. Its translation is CASSATSGANVLTF.

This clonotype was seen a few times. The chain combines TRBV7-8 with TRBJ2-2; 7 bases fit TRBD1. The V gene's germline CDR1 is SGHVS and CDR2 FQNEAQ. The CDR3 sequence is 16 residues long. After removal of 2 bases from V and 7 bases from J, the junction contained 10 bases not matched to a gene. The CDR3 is CASSLIPRAGGGELFF. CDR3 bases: TGTGCCAGCAGCTTAATCCCCCGGGCAGGGGGCGGGGAGCTGTTTTTT.

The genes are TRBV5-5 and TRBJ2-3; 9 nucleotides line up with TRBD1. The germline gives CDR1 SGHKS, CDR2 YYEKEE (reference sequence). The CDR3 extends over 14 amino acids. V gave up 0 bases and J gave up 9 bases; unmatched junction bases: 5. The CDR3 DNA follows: TGTGCCAGCAGCTTGGCGTGGGACAGGGAAACGCAGTATTTT. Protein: CASSLAWDRETQYF.

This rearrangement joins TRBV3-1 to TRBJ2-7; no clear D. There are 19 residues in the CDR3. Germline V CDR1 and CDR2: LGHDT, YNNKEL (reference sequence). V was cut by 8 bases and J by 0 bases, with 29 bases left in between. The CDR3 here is CASCFSNRTPFWSSYEQYF. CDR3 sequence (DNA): TGTGCCAGCTGTTTTTCTAACCGTACACCGTTTTGGAGCTCCTACGAGCAGTACTTC.

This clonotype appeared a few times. CDR3: CASSLGTSGNADTQYF. CDR3 bases: TGCGCCAGCAGCCTGGGGACTAGCGGGAACGCAGATACGCAGTATTTT. The chain couples TRBV5-1 to TRBJ2-3; TRBD2 matches 13 bases. The CDR3 runs 16 residues. V lost 4 bases and J lost 4; bases outside the gene matches: 6. Germline loops: CDR1 SGHRS, CDR2 YFSETQ.

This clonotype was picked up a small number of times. CDR3 sequence reads: CASSWRTRKDEQYF. The CDR3 DNA sequence: TGTGCCAGCAGCTGGCGGACTAGAAAGGACGAGCAGTACTTC. The rearrangement links TRBV11-1 to TRBJ2-7; TRBD2 matches at 7 bases. This CDR3 has 14 residues. The trim removed 4 bases at V and 5 bases at J, leaving 8 bases unmatched. The V gene's germline CDR1 is SGHAT and CDR2 FQDESV (reference sequence).

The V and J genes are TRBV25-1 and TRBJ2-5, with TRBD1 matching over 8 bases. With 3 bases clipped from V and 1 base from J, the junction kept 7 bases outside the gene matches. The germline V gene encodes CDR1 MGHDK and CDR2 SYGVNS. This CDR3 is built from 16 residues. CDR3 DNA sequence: TGTGCCAGCAGTGATGTCCGGACAGGGACCCAAGAGACCCAGTACTTC. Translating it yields CASSDVRTGTQETQYF.

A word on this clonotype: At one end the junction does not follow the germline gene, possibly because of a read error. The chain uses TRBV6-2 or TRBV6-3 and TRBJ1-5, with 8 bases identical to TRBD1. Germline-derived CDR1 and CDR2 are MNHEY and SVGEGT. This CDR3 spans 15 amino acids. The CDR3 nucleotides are TGTGCCAGCAGCCGGACAGGGCATAGCAATCGGCCCCAGCATTTT. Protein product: CASSRTGHSNRPQHF.